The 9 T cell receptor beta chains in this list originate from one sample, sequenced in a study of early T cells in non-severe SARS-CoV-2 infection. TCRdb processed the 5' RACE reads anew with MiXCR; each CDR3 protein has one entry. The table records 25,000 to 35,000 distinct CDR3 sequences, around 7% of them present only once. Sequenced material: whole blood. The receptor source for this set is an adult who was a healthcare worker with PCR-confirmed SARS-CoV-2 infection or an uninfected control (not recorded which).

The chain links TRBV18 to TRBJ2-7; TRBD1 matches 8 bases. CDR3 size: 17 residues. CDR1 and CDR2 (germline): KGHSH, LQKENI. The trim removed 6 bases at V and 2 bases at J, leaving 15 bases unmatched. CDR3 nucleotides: TGTGCCAGCTCCCCGTTGACACAGGGGGGCCGTACCTACGAGCAGTACTTC. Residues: CASSPLTQGGRTYEQYF.

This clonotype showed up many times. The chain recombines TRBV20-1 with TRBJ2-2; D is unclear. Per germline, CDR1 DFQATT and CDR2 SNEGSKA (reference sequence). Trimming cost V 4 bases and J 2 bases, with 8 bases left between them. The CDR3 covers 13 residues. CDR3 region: CSAKSQNTGELFF. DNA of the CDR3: TGCAGTGCTAAATCCCAAAACACCGGGGAGCTGTTTTTT.

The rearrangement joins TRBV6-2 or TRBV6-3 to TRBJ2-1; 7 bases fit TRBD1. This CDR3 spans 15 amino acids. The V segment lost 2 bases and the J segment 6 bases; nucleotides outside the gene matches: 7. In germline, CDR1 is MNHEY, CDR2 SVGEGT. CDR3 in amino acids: CASSYRQGIGNEQFF. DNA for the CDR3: TGTGCCAGCAGTTACCGACAGGGAATCGGCAATGAGCAGTTCTTC.

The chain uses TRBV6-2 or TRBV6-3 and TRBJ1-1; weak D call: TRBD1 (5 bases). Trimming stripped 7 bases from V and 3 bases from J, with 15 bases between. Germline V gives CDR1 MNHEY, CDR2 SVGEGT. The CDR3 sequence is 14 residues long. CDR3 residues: CASTRVEGHTEAFF. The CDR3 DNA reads TGTGCCAGCACCAGGGTGGAAGGGCACACTGAAGCTTTCTTT.

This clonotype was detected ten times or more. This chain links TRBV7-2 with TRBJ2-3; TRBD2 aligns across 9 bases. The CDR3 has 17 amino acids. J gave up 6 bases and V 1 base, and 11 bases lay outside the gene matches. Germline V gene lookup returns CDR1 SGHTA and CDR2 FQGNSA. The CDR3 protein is CASSLVVASGARDTQYF. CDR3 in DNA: TGTGCCAGCAGCTTAGTAGTGGCTAGCGGGGCCCGGGATACGCAGTATTTT. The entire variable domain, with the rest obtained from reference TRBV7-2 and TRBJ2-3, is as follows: GAGVSQSPSNKVTEKGKDVELRCDPISGHTALYWYRQSLGQGLEFLIYFQGNSAPDKSGLPSDRFSAERTGGSVSTLTIQRTQQEDSAVYLCASSLVVASGARDTQYFGPGTRLTVL.

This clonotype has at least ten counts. CDR3 in amino acids: CASSLGQLYGYTF. CDR3 nucleotides: TGTGCCAGCAGCTTAGGACAGCTCTATGGCTACACCTTC. V is TRBV11-3 and J is TRBJ1-2; possibly TRBD1 for D (5 bases). This CDR3 spans 13 amino acids. Trimming took off 1 base at V and 4 bases at J, with 7 bases between the two ends. From germline, CDR1 is SGHNT and CDR2 YENEEA.

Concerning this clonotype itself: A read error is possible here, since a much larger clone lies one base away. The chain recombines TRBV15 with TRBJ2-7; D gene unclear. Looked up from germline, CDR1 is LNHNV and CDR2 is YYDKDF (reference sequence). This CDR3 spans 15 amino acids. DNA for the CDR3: TGTGCCACCAGCAGAGATAACACAGCCTCCTTCGAGCAGTACTTC. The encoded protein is CATSRDNTASFEQYF.

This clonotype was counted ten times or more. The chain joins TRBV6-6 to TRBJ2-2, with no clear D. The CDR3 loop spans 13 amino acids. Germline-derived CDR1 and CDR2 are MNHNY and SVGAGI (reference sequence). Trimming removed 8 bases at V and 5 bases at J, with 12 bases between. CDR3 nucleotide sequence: TGTGCCAGCCGGCAGGTTGTAACCGGGGAGCTGTTTTTT. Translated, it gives CASRQVVTGELFF.

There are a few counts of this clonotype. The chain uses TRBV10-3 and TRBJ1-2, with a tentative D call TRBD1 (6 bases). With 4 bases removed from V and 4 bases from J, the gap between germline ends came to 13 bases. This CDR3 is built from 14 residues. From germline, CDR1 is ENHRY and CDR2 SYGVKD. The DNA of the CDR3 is TGTGCCATCAGTGGAGTCAGGGGTGGCTATGGCTACACCTTC. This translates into CAISGVRGGYGYTF.